This entry lists 25 T cell receptor beta chains sequenced from one sample in a study of spatial heterogeneity in lung cancer. One entry per CDR3 protein, called by TCRdb with MiXCR from the 5' RACE reads. The sample contains some 120,000 distinct CDR3 sequences, 12% of which appear only once. The time point is: blood at routine non-recurrence follow-up after resection. Unsorted whole RNA from tumor, nontumor lung or frozen PBMC underwent sequencing. The starting material was PBMCs, obtained at follow-up. The receptors come from a male donor with early-stage non-small cell lung cancer.

The chain combines TRBV27 with TRBJ2-1; D not certain. V was trimmed by 3 bases and J by 5 bases, leaving 8 bases between them. Germline-derived CDR1 and CDR2 are MNHEY and SMNVEV (reference sequence). CDR3 length: 13 residues. The chain's CDR3 is CASSLRLDNEQFF. The CDR3 DNA reads as TGTGCCAGCAGTTTGAGGCTAGACAATGAGCAGTTCTTC.

The chain uses TRBV7-9 and TRBJ1-4, with TRBD1 as a possible D gene (5 bases). The CDR3 sequence is 16 residues long. V was cut by 1 base and J by 5 bases, with 14 bases left in between. From germline, CDR1 is SEHNR and CDR2 FQNEAQ (reference sequence). The CDR3 protein is CASSLDRWGANEKLFF. The CDR3 DNA is TGTGCCAGCAGCTTAGACAGGTGGGGCGCAAATGAAAAACTGTTTTTT.

The rearrangement uses TRBV12-3 or TRBV12-4 and TRBJ2-3, with D tentatively TRBD1 (6 bases). The CDR3 runs to 12 residues. V dropped 6 bases and J dropped 7 bases, with 11 bases sitting between them. The CDR3: CASSPQGNTQYF. CDR3 DNA sequence: TGTGCCAGCAGCCCTCAGGGGAATACGCAGTATTTT.

The genes are TRBV20-1 and TRBJ2-7; weak D call: TRBD2 (5 bases). V lost 6 bases and J lost 4, with 10 bases in between. Germline CDR1 DFQATT, CDR2 SNEGSKA (reference sequence). The CDR3 consists of 11 residues. CDR3 sequence reads: CSAPAGYEQYF. The CDR3, as DNA: TGCAGTGCCCCCGCGGGTTACGAGCAGTACTTC.

This clonotype was recorded a few times. The rearrangement joins TRBV7-2 to TRBJ1-5; TRBD1 agrees at 9 bases. From germline, CDR1 is SGHTA and CDR2 FQGNSA. This CDR3 has 15 amino acids. V lost 5 bases to trimming and J lost 5 bases; unmatched junction nucleotides: 7. CDR3 region: CASSPGTGRYQPQHF. The CDR3 region has the DNA TGTGCCAGCAGCCCCGGGACAGGGAGATATCAGCCCCAGCATTTT.

This clonotype has a handful of counts. The genes are TRBV12-3 or TRBV12-4 and TRBJ2-4; D call uncertain. The CDR3 extends over 19 amino acids. Trimming took off 2 bases at V and 0 bases at J, with 20 bases between the two ends. As DNA, the CDR3 is TGTGCCAGCAGTTTATCCCGAGACGTCCAGAGCAGAGCCAAAAACATTCAGTACTTC. It encodes CASSLSRDVQSRAKNIQYF.

The gene calls are TRBV13 and TRBJ2-5; TRBD1 might be the D (7 bases). This CDR3 spans 17 amino acids. Trimming pared 0 bases from V and 1 base from J, leaving 15 bases between. The germline V gene encodes CDR1 PRHDT and CDR2 FYEKMQ (reference sequence). The CDR3 DNA is TGTGCCAGCAGCTTAGGCCAGGGGGGCAGGCTCCAAGAGACCCAGTACTTC. Translated, it gives CASSLGQGGRLQETQYF. Using reference TRBV13 and TRBJ2-5 for the parts outside the CDR3, the full variable domain is AAGVIQSPRHLIKEKRETATLKCYPIPRHDTVYWYQQGPGQDPQFLISFYEKMQSDKGSIPDRFSAQQFSDYHSELNMSSLELGDSALYFCASSLGQGGRLQETQYFGPGTRLLVL.

The V call is TRBV4-2, the J call TRBJ1-1; 7 bases align to TRBD1. The germline gives CDR1 LGHNA, CDR2 YNFKEQ. The CDR3 length is 16 residues. The J segment lost 6 bases and the V segment lost 3 bases, leaving 13 bases of the junction unmatched. The CDR3 loop reads CASSHDPGQRKAEAFF. For the CDR3, the DNA is TGTGCCAGCAGCCATGACCCGGGACAGAGGAAGGCTGAAGCTTTCTTT.

The chain joins TRBV27 to TRBJ1-2, with a weak D call TRBD1 (5 bases). This CDR3 is 16 amino acids long. Trimming removed 7 bases at V and 5 bases at J, with 23 bases between. The V gene's germline CDR1 is MNHEY and CDR2 SMNVEV (reference sequence). The CDR3 loop is CASTPGGDLSRYGYTF. The CDR3 coding sequence is TGTGCCAGCACCCCTGGTGGGGACCTATCTCGGTATGGCTACACCTTC.

V is TRBV6-6 and J is TRBJ1-5; a possible D gene is TRBD1 (6 bases). The germline V gene has CDR1 MNHNY and CDR2 SVGAGI (reference sequence). The CDR3 runs to 14 residues. V lost 6 bases and J 6 bases, leaving 15 bases between the germline ends. CDR3 protein: CASRNREGGQPQHF. For the CDR3, the DNA is TGTGCCAGCAGAAACAGGGAAGGGGGTCAGCCCCAGCATTTT.

This clonotype was seen only a few times. This chain connects TRBV7-6 to TRBJ2-1; 11 bases are shared with TRBD2. The CDR3 is 18 amino acids. CDR1 is SGHVS, CDR2 FNYEAQ, per germline. V lost 0 bases and J lost 2; bases outside the gene matches: 6. The CDR3 sequence is CASSLATSGVPPYNEQFF. DNA of the CDR3: TGTGCCAGCAGCTTAGCGACTAGCGGGGTCCCGCCCTACAATGAGCAGTTCTTC. The full variable domain, its missing parts supplied by reference TRBV7-6 and TRBJ2-1, is GAGVSQSPRYKVTKRGQDVALRCDPISGHVSLYWYRQALGQGPEFLTYFNYEAQQDKSGLPNDRFSAERPEGSISTLTIQRTEQRDSAMYRCASSLATSGVPPYNEQFFGPGTRLTVL.

The CDR3 sequence: CSAGTRMGYEQYF. DNA of the CDR3: TGCAGTGCCGGGACCCGGATGGGCTACGAGCAGTACTTC. The chain is built from TRBV20-1 and TRBJ2-7; either TRBD1 or TRBD2 may fit D (5 bases each). The V gene lost 6 bases and the J gene lost 3 bases, with 15 bases spanning the gap. Germline V gives CDR1 DFQATT, CDR2 SNEGSKA (reference sequence). The CDR3 has 13 residues.

This clonotype occurred a few times. This chain joins TRBV7-9 and TRBJ1-1, with no clear D. The CDR3 contains 14 residues. V shed 5 bases and J shed 3 bases, with 13 bases lying between them. The germline CDR1 and CDR2 sequences are SEHNR and FQNEAQ (reference sequence). CDR3 residues: CASSLGVRDTEAFF. The CDR3 bases are TGTGCCAGCAGCCTCGGAGTACGGGACACTGAAGCTTTCTTT.

This clonotype was recorded a few times. The rearrangement joins TRBV24-1 to TRBJ2-4; D unresolved. Trimming took off 1 base at V and 1 base at J, with 10 bases between the two ends. From germline, CDR1 is KGHDR and CDR2 SFDVKD. The CDR3 has 16 residues. The CDR3 coding sequence is TGTGCCACCAGTGATTTCCTAAGTCCTGCCAAAAACATTCAGTACTTC. Encoded protein: CATSDFLSPAKNIQYF.

The V call is TRBV7-2, the J call TRBJ1-1; tentative D call: TRBD1 (5 bases). Trimming cost V 6 bases and J 1 base, with 15 bases left between them. Germline V gene lookup returns CDR1 SGHTA and CDR2 FQGNSA. The CDR3 has 15 residues. CDR3 nucleotide sequence: TGTGCCAGCAGTTTTTACAGGAGTACGAACACTGAAGCTTTCTTT. This translates into CASSFYRSTNTEAFF. The variable domain in full, with the rest retrieved from reference TRBV7-2 and TRBJ1-1, is GAGVSQSPSNKVTEKGKDVELRCDPISGHTALYWYRQSLGQGLEFLIYFQGNSAPDKSGLPSDRFSAERTGGSVSTLTIQRTQQEDSAVYLCASSFYRSTNTEAFFGQGTRLTVV.

This clonotype was recorded a few times. The chain employs TRBV6-4 and TRBJ1-6; no firm D call. Trimming took off 6 bases at V and 4 bases at J, with 10 bases between the two ends. Germline CDR1 is MRHNA and CDR2 is SNTAGT. The CDR3 loop spans 14 amino acids. The CDR3 is CASSQTGYNSPLHF. The CDR3 DNA follows: TGTGCCAGCAGCCAGACGGGGTATAATTCACCCCTCCACTTT.

This chain connects TRBV3-1 to TRBJ2-7; the D is unclear. V was shortened by 1 base and J by 0 bases, with 10 bases between the two germline ends. Germline V gene lookup returns CDR1 LGHDT and CDR2 YNNKEL (reference sequence). The CDR3 extends over 15 amino acids. CDR3 residues: CASSQAPAPSYEQYF. Here the CDR3 DNA reads TGTGCCAGCAGCCAAGCTCCGGCCCCCTCCTACGAGCAGTACTTC.

V usage is TRBV5-1 and J usage is TRBJ2-1; perhaps TRBD1 as D (6 bases). V was clipped by 4 bases and J by 7 bases, with 12 bases between them. The germline CDR1 and CDR2 sequences are SGHRS and YFSETQ. The CDR3 length is 13 residues. The CDR3 DNA is TGCGCCAGCAGCAGCAGGGGAGAGAATGAGCAGTTCTTC. As protein: CASSSRGENEQFF.

The chain couples TRBV5-1 to TRBJ1-1; 7 bases line up with TRBD1. CDR3 length equals 16 residues. Trimming cost V 3 bases and J 4 bases; bases outside gene matches: 12. Germline CDR1 is SGHRS and CDR2 is YFSETQ. The CDR3 protein is CASSSLRGQQATEAFF. In DNA, the CDR3 is TGCGCCAGCAGCTCCCTGCGGGGACAGCAGGCCACTGAAGCTTTCTTT.

This clonotype occurred many times. This chain uses TRBV2 with TRBJ2-1; 13 nucleotides match TRBD2. The germline CDR1 and CDR2 sequences are SNHLY and FYNNEI. The CDR3 sequence is 15 residues long. With 10 bases clipped from V and 9 bases from J, the junction kept 12 bases outside the gene matches. The CDR3 DNA reads TGTGCCACCGATCCTACTAGCGGGGGGGCGGGTGAGCAGTTCTTC. Protein product: CATDPTSGGAGEQFF.

The chain has TRBV6-5 and TRBJ2-2, with D perhaps matching TRBD1 (6 bases). The CDR3 sequence is 14 residues long. V was trimmed by 8 bases and J by 1 base, leaving 11 bases between them. Germline CDR1 reads MNHEY; CDR2 reads SVGAGI. The CDR3 reads CASRPQGNTGELFF. In DNA, the CDR3 is TGTGCCAGCCGACCACAGGGGAACACCGGGGAGCTGTTTTTT.

The gene calls are TRBV20-1 and TRBJ2-7; no firm D call. Germline CDR1 reads DFQATT; CDR2 reads SNEGSKA (reference sequence). Trimming left V 4 bases short and J 0 bases short, with 10 bases between. The CDR3 has 13 residues. CDR3 nucleotide sequence: TGCAGTGCTAAGCCGACGGACTCCTACGAGCAGTACTTC. Its translation: CSAKPTDSYEQYF.

The sample holds many counts of this clonotype. The chain carries TRBV7-2 and TRBJ2-1, with TRBD1 identical over 7 bases. J was trimmed by 5 bases and V by 3 bases; bases with no gene match: 7. CDR1 and CDR2 (germline): SGHTA, FQGNSA. The CDR3 totals 15 residues. The CDR3 bases are TGTGCCAGCAGCTTTTGGACAGGATCAAACAATGAGCAGTTCTTC. This codes for CASSFWTGSNNEQFF.

The rearrangement uses TRBV5-1 and TRBJ1-2; D is ambiguous. The germline CDR1 and CDR2 sequences are SGHRS and YFSETQ. V lost 0 bases and J lost 0, with 6 bases in between. The CDR3 is 14 residues long. This chain's CDR3 is CASSLDSANYGYTF. CDR3 coding DNA: TGCGCCAGCAGCTTGGATTCAGCTAACTATGGCTACACCTTC.

Points on this clonotype: At one end, the junction sequence differs from germline, possibly due to a read error. CDR3 sequence: CASSRYLLTEDNSRLHF. The CDR3 region has the DNA TGTGCCAGCAGCCGCTACCTTTTGACAGAGGATAATTCACGCCTCCACTTT. The chain recombines TRBV5-5 with TRBJ1-6; the D gene is possibly TRBD1 (5 bases). This CDR3 region has 17 residues. The germline V gene has CDR1 SGHKS and CDR2 YYEKEE (reference sequence).